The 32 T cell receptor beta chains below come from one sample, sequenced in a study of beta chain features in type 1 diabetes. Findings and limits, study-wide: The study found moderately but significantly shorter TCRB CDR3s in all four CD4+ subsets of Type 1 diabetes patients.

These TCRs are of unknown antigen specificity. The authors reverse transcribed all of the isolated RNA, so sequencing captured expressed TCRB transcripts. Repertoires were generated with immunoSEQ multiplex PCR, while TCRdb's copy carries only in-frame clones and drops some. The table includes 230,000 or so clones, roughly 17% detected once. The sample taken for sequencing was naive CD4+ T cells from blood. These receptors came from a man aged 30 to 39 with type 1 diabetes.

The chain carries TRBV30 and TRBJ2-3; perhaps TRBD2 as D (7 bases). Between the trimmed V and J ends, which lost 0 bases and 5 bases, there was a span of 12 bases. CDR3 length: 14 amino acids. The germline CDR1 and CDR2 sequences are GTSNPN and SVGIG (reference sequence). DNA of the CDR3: TGTGCCTGGAGTGTTGGGGGAGGGGGAGATACGCAGTATTTT. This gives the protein CAWSVGGGGDTQYF.

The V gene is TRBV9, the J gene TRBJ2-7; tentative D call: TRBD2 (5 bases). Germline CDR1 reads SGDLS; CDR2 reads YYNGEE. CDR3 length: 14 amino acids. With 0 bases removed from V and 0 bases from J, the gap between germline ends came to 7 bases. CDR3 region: CASSVVGNSYEQYF. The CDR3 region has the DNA TGTGCCAGCAGCGTAGTCGGGAACTCCTACGAGCAGTACTTC.

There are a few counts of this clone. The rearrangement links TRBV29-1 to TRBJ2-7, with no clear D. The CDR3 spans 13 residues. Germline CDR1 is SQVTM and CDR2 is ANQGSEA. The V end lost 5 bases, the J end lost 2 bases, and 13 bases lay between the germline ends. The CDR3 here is CSVRAVLTYEQYF. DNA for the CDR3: TGCAGCGTTCGCGCGGTTCTCACCTACGAGCAGTACTTC.

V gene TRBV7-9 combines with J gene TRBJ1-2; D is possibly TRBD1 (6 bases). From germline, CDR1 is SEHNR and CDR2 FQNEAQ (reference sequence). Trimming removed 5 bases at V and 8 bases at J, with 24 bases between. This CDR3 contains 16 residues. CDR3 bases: TGTGCCAGCAGCCCATCTGCCGGGGGCGCATTTGGCGGCTACACCTTC. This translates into CASSPSAGGAFGGYTF.

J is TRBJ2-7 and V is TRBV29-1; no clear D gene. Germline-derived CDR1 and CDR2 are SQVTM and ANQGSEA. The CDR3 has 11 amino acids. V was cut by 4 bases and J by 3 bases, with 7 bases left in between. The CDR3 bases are TGCAGCGTTGCGTTGATCTACGAGCAGTACTTC. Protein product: CSVALIYEQYF.

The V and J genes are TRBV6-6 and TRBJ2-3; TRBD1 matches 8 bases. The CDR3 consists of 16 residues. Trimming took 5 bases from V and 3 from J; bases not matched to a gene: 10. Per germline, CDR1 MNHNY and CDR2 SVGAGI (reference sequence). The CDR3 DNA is TGTGCCAGCAGTACCCTCCAGGGGGCAAGAACAGATACGCAGTATTTT. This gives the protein CASSTLQGARTDTQYF.

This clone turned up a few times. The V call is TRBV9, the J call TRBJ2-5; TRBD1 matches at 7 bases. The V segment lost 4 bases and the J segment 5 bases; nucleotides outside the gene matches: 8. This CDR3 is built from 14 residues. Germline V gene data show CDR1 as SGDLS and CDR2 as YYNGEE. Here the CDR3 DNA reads TGTGCCAGCAGCATGAGACAGGGTAGGGAGACCCAGTACTTC. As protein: CASSMRQGRETQYF.

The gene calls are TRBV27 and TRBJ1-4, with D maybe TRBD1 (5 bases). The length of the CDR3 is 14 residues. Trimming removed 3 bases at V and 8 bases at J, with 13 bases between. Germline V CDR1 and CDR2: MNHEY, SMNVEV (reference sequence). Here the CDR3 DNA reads TGTGCCAGCAGTTTTTCGGACACCAACGAAAAACTGTTTTTT. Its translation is CASSFSDTNEKLFF.

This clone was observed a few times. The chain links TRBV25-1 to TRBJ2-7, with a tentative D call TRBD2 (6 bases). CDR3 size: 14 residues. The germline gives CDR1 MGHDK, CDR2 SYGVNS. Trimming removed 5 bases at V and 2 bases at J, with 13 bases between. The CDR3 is CASSLGGGPYEQYF. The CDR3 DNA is TGTGCCAGCAGTCTGGGGGGAGGACCCTACGAGCAGTACTTC.

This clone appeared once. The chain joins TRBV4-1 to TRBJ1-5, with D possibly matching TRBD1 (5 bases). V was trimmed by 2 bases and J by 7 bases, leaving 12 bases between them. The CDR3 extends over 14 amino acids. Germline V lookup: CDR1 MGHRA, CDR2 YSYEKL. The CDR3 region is CASSQQGVEQPQHF. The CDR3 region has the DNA TGCGCCAGCAGCCAACAAGGGGTAGAGCAGCCCCAGCATTTT.

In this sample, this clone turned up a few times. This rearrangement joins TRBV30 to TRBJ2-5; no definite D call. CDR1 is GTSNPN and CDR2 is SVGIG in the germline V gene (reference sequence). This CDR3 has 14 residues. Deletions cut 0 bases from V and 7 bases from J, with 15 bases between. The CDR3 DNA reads TGTGCCTGGAGTGTACCAGGTTTGCCCCGGACCCAGTACTTC. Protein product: CAWSVPGLPRTQYF. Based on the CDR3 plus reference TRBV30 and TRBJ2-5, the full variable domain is SQTIHQWPATLVQPVGSPLSLECTVEGTSNPNLYWYRQAAGRGLQLLFYSVGIGQISSEVPQNLSASRPQDRQFILSSKKLLLSDSGFYLCAWSVPGLPRTQYFGPGTRLLVL.

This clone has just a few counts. The CDR3 DNA follows: TGCAGCGTCGAAACACAGGGGTACACAGATACGCAGTATTTT. Translating it yields CSVETQGYTDTQYF. V gene TRBV29-1 combines with J gene TRBJ2-3, with 7 positions matching TRBD1. The V and J ends lost 6 bases and 2 bases, in that order; junction bases with no gene match: 8. CDR3 length equals 14 residues. Germline V gene lookup returns CDR1 SQVTM and CDR2 ANQGSEA.

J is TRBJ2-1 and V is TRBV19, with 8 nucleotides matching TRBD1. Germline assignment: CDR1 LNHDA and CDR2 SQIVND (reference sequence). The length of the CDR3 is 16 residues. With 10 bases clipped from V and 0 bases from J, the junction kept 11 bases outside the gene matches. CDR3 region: CATQSRTGSSYNEQFF. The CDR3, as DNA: TGTGCCACCCAGAGCAGGACAGGGAGCTCCTACAATGAGCAGTTCTTC.

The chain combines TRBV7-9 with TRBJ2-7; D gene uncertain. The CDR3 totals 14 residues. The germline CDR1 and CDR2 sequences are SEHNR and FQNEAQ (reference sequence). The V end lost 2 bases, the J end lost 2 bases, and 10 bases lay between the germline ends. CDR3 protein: CASSLFDGPYEQYF. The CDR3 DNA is TGTGCCAGCAGCTTATTCGACGGCCCCTACGAGCAGTACTTC.

The CDR3 DNA is TGTGCCAGCAGCTTAGCCAGAGACAATGAGCAGTTCTTC. Translated, it gives CASSLARDNEQFF. This sequence joins TRBV11-2 and TRBJ2-1; D remains ambiguous. Trimming took 1 base from V and 5 from J, leaving 6 bases between them. The CDR3 has 13 residues. Germline loops: CDR1 SGHAT, CDR2 FQNNGV.

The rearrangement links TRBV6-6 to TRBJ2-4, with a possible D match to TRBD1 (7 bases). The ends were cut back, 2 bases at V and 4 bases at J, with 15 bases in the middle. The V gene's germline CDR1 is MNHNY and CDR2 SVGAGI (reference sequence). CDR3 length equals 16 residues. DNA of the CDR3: TGTGCCAGCAGTTACCAGGGGGGCGTCTCTAAAAACATTCAGTACTTC. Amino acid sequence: CASSYQGGVSKNIQYF.

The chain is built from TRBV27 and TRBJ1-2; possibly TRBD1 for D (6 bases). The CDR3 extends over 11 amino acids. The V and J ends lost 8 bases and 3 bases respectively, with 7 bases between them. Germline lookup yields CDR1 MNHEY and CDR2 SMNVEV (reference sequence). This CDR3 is CASGQYYGYTF. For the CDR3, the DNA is TGTGCCAGCGGACAGTACTATGGCTACACCTTC.

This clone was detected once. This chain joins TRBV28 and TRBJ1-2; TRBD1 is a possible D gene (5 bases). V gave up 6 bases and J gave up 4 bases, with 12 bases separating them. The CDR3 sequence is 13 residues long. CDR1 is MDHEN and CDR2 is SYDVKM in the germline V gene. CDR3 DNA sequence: TGTGCCAGCAGCCTTACCGGGACCTATGGCTACACCTTC. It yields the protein CASSLTGTYGYTF.

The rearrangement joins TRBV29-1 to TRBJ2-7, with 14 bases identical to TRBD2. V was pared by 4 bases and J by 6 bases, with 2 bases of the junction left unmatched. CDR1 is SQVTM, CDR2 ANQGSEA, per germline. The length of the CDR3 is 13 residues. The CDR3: CSVAGLAGVEQYF. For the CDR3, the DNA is TGCAGCGTTGCGGGACTAGCGGGAGTCGAGCAGTACTTC.

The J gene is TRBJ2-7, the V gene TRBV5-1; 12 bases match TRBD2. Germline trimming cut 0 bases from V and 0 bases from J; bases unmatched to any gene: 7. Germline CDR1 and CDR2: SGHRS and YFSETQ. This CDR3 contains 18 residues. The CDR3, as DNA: TGCGCCAGCAGCTTGGGACTAGCGGGAGCTACCTACTCCTACGAGCAGTACTTC. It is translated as CASSLGLAGATYSYEQYF.

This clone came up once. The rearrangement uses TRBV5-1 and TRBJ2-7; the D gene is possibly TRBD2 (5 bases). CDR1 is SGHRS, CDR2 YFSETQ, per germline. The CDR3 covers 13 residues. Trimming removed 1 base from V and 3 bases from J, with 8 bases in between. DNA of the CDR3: TGCGCCAGCAGCTTGCCGGGAAACTACGAGCAGTACTTC. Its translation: CASSLPGNYEQYF.

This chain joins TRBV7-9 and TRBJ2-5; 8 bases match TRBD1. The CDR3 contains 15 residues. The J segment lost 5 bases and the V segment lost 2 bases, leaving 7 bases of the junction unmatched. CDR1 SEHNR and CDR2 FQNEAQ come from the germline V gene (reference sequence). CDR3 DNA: TGTGCCAGCAGCTTACAGGGGGCGGTTTTGGAGACCCAGTACTTC. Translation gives CASSLQGAVLETQYF.

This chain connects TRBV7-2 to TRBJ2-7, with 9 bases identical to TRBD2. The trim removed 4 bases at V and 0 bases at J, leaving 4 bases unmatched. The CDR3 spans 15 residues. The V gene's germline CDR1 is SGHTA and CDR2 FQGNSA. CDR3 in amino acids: CASSSTSGYSYEQYF. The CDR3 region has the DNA TGTGCCAGCAGCTCCACTAGCGGGTACTCCTACGAGCAGTACTTC.

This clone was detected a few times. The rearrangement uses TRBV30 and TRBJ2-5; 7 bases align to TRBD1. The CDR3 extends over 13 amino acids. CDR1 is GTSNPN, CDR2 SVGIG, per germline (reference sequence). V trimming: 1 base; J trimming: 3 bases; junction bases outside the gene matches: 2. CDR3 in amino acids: CAWSEGQKETQYF. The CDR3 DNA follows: TGTGCCTGGAGTGAGGGACAGAAAGAGACCCAGTACTTC.

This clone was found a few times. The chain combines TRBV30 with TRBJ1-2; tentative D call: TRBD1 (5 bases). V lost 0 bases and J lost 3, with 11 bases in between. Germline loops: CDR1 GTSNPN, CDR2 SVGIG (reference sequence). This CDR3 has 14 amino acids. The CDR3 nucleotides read TGTGCCTGGAGTGTACGGGGCGCAGACTATGGCTACACCTTC. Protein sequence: CAWSVRGADYGYTF.

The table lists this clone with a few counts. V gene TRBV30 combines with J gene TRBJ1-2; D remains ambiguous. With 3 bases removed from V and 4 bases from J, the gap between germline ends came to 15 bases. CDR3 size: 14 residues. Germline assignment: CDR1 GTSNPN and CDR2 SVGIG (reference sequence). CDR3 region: CAWRANPISYGYTF. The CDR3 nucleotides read TGTGCCTGGAGAGCGAACCCTATATCCTATGGCTACACCTTC.

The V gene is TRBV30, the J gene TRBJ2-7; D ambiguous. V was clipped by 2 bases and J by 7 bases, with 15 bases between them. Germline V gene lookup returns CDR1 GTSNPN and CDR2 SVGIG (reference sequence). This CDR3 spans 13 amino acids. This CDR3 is CAWSSRNSREQYF. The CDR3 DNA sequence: TGTGCCTGGAGTTCGCGGAACTCGCGGGAGCAGTACTTC.

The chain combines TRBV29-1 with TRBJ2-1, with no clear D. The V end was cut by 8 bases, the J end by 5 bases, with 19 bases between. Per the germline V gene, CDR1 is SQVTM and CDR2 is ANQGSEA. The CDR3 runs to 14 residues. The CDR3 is CSLKVGPGNNEQFF. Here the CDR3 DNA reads TGCAGCCTTAAAGTAGGGCCCGGCAACAATGAGCAGTTCTTC.

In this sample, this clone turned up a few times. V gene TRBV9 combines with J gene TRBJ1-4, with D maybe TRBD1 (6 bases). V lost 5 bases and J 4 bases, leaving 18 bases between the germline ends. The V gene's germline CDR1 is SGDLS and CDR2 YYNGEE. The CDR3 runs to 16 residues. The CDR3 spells CASSERTGKFNEKLFF. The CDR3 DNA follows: TGTGCCAGCAGTGAGCGAACAGGGAAATTTAATGAAAAACTGTTTTTT.

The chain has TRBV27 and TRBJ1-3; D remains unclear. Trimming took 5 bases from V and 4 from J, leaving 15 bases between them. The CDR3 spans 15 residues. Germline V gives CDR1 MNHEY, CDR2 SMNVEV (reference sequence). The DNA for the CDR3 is TGTGCCAGCAGTCCCTCCTGGATTCGGGGAAACACCATATATTTT. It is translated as CASSPSWIRGNTIYF.

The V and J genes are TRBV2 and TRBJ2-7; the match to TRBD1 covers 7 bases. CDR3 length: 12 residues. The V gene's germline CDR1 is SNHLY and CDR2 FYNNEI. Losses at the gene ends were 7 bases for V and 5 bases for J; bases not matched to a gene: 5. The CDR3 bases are TGTGCCAGCATTCTGACAGGGAACGAGCAGTACTTC. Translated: CASILTGNEQYF.

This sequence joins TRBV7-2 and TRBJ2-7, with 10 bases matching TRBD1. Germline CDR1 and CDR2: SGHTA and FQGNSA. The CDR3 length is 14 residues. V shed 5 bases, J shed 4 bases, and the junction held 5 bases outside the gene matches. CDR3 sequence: CASSGPDRGYEQYF. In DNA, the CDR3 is TGTGCCAGCAGCGGACCGGACAGGGGGTACGAGCAGTACTTC.